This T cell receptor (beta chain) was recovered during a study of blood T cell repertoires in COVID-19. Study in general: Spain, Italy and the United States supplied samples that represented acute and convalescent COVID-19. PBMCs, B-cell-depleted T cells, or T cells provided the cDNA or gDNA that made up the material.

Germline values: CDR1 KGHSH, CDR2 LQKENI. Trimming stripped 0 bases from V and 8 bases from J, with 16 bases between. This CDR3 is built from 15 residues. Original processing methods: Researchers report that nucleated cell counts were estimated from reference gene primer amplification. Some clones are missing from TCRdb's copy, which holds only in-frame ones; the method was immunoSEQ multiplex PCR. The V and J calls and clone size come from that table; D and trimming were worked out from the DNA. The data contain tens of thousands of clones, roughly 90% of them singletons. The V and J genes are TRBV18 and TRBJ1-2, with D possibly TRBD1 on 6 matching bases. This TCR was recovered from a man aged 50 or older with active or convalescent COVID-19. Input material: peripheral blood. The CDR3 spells CASSPPGGGSYGYTF. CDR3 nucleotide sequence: TGTGCCAGCTCACCACCGGGAGGGGGAAGCTACGGCTACACCTTC.